The clone carrying this T cell receptor beta chain was seen a single time. Germline is not matched at one junction end, which may reflect a read error. This entry belongs to a study of cytomegalovirus exposure and HLA in healthy donors. PCR used 60 Vbeta primers and 13 Jbeta primers. Profiling relied on immunoSEQ multiplex PCR, and the TCRdb table lists in-frame clones only, not all of them. The sample includes about 150,000 clones, roughly 74% of them seen just once. The specimen sequenced was PBMCs. The TCR comes from a man younger than 35 in good health and CMV-seronegative.

The CDR3 nucleotides read TGTGCCAGCAGAGACAGCTCTGGGGCCAACGGCCTGACTTTC. Translation: CASRDSSGANGLTF. The chain carries TRBV6-1 and TRBJ2-6; the D gene is possibly TRBD1 (5 bases). This CDR3 comprises 14 residues. Germline CDR1 MNHNS, CDR2 SASEGT.